This TCR beta chain was sequenced for a study of cytotoxic CD8 clonotypes in ibrutinib-treated CLL. Whole-study results and caveats: An increase in clonality occurred at ibrutinib response, followed by a return toward baseline at progression.

This clone occurred a few times. Its antigen is unknown. The method was immunoSEQ multiplex PCR; TCRdb's version includes in-frame clones alone and lacks a portion of them. In the table there are 30,000 to 40,000 clones, 70% to 80% of which are singletons. CDR1 is SGHNT, CDR2 YYREEE, per germline (reference sequence). V dropped 2 bases and J dropped 4 bases, with 22 bases sitting between them. CDR3 length equals 18 residues. The specimen comprised PBMCs, sampled at disease progression, from a patient treated with ibrutinib. V gene TRBV5-4 combines with J gene TRBJ2-1, with D tentatively TRBD1 (6 bases). The clonotype was recovered from a human donor with chronic lymphocytic leukemia. The CDR3 DNA reads TGTGCCAGCAGCTTTGGGGGCAGTAGGTATCGGAATTACAATGAGCAGTTCTTC. Amino acid sequence: CASSFGGSRYRNYNEQFF.